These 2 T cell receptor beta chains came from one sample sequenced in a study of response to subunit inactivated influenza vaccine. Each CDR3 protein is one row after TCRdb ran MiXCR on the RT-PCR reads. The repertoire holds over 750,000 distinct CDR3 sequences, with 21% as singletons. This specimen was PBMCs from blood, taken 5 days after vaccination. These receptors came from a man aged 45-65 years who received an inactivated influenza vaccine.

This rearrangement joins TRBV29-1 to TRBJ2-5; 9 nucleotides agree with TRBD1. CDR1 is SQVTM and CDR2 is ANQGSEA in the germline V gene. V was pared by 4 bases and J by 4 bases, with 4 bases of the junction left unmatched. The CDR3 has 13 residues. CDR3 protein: CSVASTGGETQYF. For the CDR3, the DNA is TGCAGCGTTGCTTCGACAGGGGGAGAGACCCAGTACTTC.

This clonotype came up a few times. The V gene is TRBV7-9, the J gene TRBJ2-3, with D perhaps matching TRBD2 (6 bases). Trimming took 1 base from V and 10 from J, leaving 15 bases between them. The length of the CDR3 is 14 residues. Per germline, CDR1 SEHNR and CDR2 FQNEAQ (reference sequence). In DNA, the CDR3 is TGTGCCAGCAGCTTAGGGGGACTTCGACCCCCGCAGTATTTT. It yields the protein CASSLGGLRPPQYF.